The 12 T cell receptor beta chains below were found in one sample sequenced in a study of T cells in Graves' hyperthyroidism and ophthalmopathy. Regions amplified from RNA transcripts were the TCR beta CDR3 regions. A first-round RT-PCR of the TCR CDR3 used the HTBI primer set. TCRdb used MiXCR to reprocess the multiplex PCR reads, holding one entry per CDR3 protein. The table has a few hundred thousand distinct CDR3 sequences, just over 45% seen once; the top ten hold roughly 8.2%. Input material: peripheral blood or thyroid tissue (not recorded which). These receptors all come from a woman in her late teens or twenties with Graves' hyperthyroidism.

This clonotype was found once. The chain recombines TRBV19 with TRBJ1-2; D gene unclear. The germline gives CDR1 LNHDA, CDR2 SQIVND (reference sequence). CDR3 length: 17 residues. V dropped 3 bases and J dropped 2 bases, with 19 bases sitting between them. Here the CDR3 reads CASSIRGSGELNYGYTF. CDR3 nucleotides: TGTGCCAGTAGTATCCGCGGGAGCGGGGAGCTGAACTATGGCTACACCTTC. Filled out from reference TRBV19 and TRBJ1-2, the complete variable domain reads DGGITQSPKYLFRKEGQNVTLSCEQNLNHDAMYWYRQDPGQGLRLIYYSQIVNDFQKGDIAEGYSVSREKKESFPLTVTSAQKNPTAFYLCASSIRGSGELNYGYTFGSGTRLTVV.

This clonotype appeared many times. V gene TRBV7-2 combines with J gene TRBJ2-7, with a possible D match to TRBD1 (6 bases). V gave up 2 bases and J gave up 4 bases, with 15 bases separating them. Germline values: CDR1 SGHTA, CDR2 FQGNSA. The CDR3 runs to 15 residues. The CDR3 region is CASSLIDWGQYEQYF. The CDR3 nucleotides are TGTGCCAGCAGCTTAATAGATTGGGGGCAGTACGAGCAGTACTTC.

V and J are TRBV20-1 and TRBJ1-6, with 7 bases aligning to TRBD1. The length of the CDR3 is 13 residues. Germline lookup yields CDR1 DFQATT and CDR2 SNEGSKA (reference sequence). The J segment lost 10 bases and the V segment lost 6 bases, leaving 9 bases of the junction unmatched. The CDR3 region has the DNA TGCAGTGCCTGCAGTTTCAGGGGGTCACCCCTCCACTTT. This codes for CSACSFRGSPLHF.

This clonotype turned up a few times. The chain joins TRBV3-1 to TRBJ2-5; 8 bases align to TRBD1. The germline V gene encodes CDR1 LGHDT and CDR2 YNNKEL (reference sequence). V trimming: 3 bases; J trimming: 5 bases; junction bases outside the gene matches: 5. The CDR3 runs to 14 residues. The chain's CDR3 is CASSQAGGLETQYF. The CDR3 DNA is TGTGCCAGCAGCCAGGCAGGGGGCTTGGAGACCCAGTACTTC.

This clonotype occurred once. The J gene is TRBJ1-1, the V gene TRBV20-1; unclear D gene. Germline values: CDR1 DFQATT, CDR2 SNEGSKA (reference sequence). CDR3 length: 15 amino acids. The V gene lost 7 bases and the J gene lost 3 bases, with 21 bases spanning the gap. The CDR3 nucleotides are TGCAGTGGGGATAACGCTAACTATGGCTACACTGAAGCTTTCTTT. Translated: CSGDNANYGYTEAFF.

CDR3 nucleotide sequence: TGTGCCACCAGTGATCCCGGGACTAGAGAGACCCAGTACTTC. It codes for CATSDPGTRETQYF. The chain has TRBV24-1 and TRBJ2-5; 8 nucleotides align to TRBD2. The CDR3 is 14 amino acids. V trimming: 3 bases; J trimming: 4 bases; junction bases outside the gene matches: 3. CDR1 is KGHDR and CDR2 is SFDVKD in the germline V gene.

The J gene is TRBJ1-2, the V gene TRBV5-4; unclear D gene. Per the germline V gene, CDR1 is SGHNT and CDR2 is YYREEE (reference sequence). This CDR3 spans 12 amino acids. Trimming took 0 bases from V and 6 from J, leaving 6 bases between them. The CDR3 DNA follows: TGTGCCAGCAGCTTGGGGCAAGATGGCTACACCTTC. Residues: CASSLGQDGYTF.

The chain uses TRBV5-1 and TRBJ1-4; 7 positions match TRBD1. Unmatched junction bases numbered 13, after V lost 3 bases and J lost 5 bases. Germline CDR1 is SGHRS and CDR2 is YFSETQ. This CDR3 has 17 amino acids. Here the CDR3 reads CASSWDSLRSTNEKLFF. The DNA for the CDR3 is TGCGCCAGCAGCTGGGACAGCCTAAGGAGTACAAATGAAAAACTGTTTTTT. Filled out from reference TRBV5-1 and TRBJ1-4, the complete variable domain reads KAGVTQTPRYLIKTRGQQVTLSCSPISGHRSVSWYQQTPGQGLQFLFEYFSETQRNKGNFPGRFSGRQFSNSRSEMNVSTLELGDSALYLCASSWDSLRSTNEKLFFGSGTQLSVL.

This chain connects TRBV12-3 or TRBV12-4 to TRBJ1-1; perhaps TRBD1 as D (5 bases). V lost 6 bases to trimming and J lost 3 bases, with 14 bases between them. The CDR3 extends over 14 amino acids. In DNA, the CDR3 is TGTGCCAGCAGCCCCCTAGGGACTTACACTGAAGCTTTCTTT. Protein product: CASSPLGTYTEAFF.

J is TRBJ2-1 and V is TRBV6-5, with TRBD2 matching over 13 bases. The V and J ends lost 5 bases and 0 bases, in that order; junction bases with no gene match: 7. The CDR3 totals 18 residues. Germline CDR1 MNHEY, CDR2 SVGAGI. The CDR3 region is CASSPGTSGKSSYNEQFF. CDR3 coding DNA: TGTGCCAGCAGTCCCGGGACTAGCGGGAAGAGCTCCTACAATGAGCAGTTCTTC.

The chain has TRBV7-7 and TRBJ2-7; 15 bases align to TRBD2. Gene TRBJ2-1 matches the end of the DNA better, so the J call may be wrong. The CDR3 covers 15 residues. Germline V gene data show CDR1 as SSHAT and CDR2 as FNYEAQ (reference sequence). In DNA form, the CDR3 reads TGTGCCAGCAGCTTGGGACTAGCGGGAGGCGATGAGCAGTTCTTC. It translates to CASSLGLAGGDEQFF.

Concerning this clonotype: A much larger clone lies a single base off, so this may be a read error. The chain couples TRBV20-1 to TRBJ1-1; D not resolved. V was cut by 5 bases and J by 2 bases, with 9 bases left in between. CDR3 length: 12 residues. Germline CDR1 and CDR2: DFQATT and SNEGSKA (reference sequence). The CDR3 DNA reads TGCAGTGCTGGGAGGGTTAACACTGAAGCTTTCTTT. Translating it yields CSAGRVNTEAFF.